A selection of T cell receptor beta chains follows, all from one sample in a study of T cell responses to AZD1222 COVID-19 vaccine. Assay used: immunoSEQ multiplex PCR; TCRdb lists only in-frame clones, some missing. Counted here are roughly 93,000 clones, nearly 90% occurring once; the ten biggest clones make up approximately 2.8%. Sequenced here: peripheral blood, sampled on day 0 of MenACWY control vaccination. All receptors derive from an adult in good health. Each CDR3 is given with its conserved first and last residue. Fields, in order: clone size, D gene, V gene, J gene, CDR3 protein, CDR3 DNA. A D gene is named only where the DNA matches it firmly. Not every row has a clone size; where given, it reads once, few, many or a size class.

>.|TRBD1|TRBV15|TRBJ2-1
CATSRDRGQPLQFF
TGTGCCACCAGCAGAGACAGGGGGCAACCCCTGCAGTTCTTC
>.|TRBD1|TRBV27|TRBJ2-7
CASSFGRGLGEQYF
TGTGCCAGCAGTTTCGGCAGGGGGTTGGGGGAGCAGTACTTC
>.|TRBD1|TRBV2|TRBJ2-7
CASSTTGTGGTLYEQYF
TGTGCCAGCAGTACCACCGGGACAGGGGGAACTCTCTACGAGCAGTACTTC
>once|.|TRBV6-1|TRBJ1-6
CASSDRDNSPLHF
TGTGCCAGCAGTGACAGGGATAATTCACCCCTCCACTTT
>.|TRBD2|TRBV5-4|TRBJ2-1
CASSLMMTSGGYNEQFF
TGTGCCAGCAGCTTAATGATGACTAGCGGGGGCTACAATGAGCAGTTCTTC
>.|.|TRBV28|TRBJ1-5
CASRVGSNQPQHF
TGTGCCAGCAGGGTCGGTAGCAATCAGCCCCAGCATTTT
>.|TRBD2|TRBV6-5|TRBJ2-1
CASNRERGPYNEQFF
TGTGCCAGCAATCGCGAGCGGGGGCCCTACAATGAGCAGTTCTTC
>.|.|TRBV18|TRBJ1-1
CASSGGINTEAFF
TGTGCCAGCTCAGGTGGGATAAACACTGAAGCTTTCTTT
>.|TRBD2|TRBV7-2|TRBJ2-3
CASSFSGGSTDTQYF
TGTGCCAGCAGCTTCTCCGGGGGGAGCACAGATACGCAGTATTTT
>.|.|TRBV15|TRBJ2-5
CATSGAALETQYF
TGTGCCACCAGCGGGGCAGCCTTGGAGACCCAGTACTTC
>once|TRBD1|TRBV9|TRBJ1-2
CASSVGGGTGGNYGYTF
TGTGCCAGCAGCGTAGGAGGAGGGACAGGGGGTAACTATGGCTACACCTTC
>.|.|TRBV12-5|TRBJ2-5
CASGSQETQYF
TGTGCTAGTGGTTCCCAAGAGACCCAGTACTTC
>.|.|TRBV7-2|TRBJ2-7
CASSLFLQLGYEQYF
TGTGCCAGCAGCTTATTTCTGCAACTCGGCTACGAGCAGTACTTC
>few|TRBD1|TRBV18|TRBJ1-6
CASSPGTGGSSPLHF
TGTGCCAGCTCACCCGGGACAGGGGGAAGTTCACCCCTCCACTTT
>.|.|TRBV3-1/TRBV3-2|TRBJ2-1
CASSLAEQFF
TGTGCCAGCAGCCTGGCGGAGCAGTTCTTC
>.|TRBD1|TRBV6-2/TRBV6-3|TRBJ1-3
CASSESPGTGGSGNTIYF
TGTGCCAGCAGTGAGAGTCCCGGGACAGGGGGCTCTGGAAACACCATATATTTT
>.|.|TRBV3-1/TRBV3-2|TRBJ2-7
CASSPPGGLRANEQYF
TGTGCCAGCAGCCCTCCGGGTGGTCTACGAGCAAACGAGCAGTACTTC
>.|.|TRBV6-8|TRBJ2-3
CASSYDAGSRSTDTQYF
TGTGCCAGCAGTTACGACGCAGGGTCCCGTAGCACAGATACGCAGTATTTT
>.|TRBD1|TRBV3-1/TRBV3-2|TRBJ2-7
CASSQVFRQGSYEQYF
TGTGCCAGCAGCCAAGTTTTTCGACAGGGATCCTACGAGCAGTACTTC
>.|.|TRBV5-1|TRBJ1-6
CASSIGQSGNSPLHF
TGCGCCAGCAGCATCGGACAATCGGGGAATTCACCCCTCCACTTT
>.|.|TRBV27|TRBJ2-1
CASSPGYHYNEQFF
TGTGCCAGCAGTCCTGGGTACCACTACAATGAGCAGTTCTTC
>.|.|TRBV5-1|TRBJ2-5
CASSLGRGIETQYF
TGCGCCAGCAGCTTGGGCAGGGGAATCGAGACCCAGTACTTC
>.|.|TRBV19|TRBJ1-5
CASSILRDRTVNQPQHF
TGTGCCAGTAGTATCCTCCGAGACCGTACTGTTAATCAGCCCCAGCATTTT
>.|TRBD1|TRBV15|TRBJ1-2
CATSPTGFGYTF
TGTGCCACCAGCCCGACAGGGTTTGGCTACACCTTC